Included here is one T cell receptor beta chain sequence, with context. The antigen remains undetermined. Sequencing was performed with immunoSEQ multiplex PCR; in TCRdb, only in-frame clones are kept and a portion is missing. The table includes around 66,000 clones, approximately 84% detected once. The data originate from a study of T cell responses to AZD1222 COVID-19 vaccine. In the study overall: Pooled in the analysis were second doses at about 4 or about 12 weeks.

General study results and limits: Unmutated variant regions reportedly attract nearly half of all spike-specific TCRs.

This clonotype was obtained from an adult in good health. Specimen: peripheral blood, collected on day 0 of AZD1222 vaccination.

The CDR3 DNA is TGTGCCAGCAGTGTCGGCAGCTTGAACACTGAAGCTTTCTTT. This codes for CASSVGSLNTEAFF. The chain links TRBV2 to TRBJ1-1; no clear D. The CDR3 spans 14 residues. V shed 4 bases and J shed 0 bases, with 9 bases lying between them. Germline loops: CDR1 SNHLY, CDR2 FYNNEI.